The 30 T cell receptor beta chains in this list originate from one sample, sequenced in a study of identical twins. MiXCR, applied by TCRdb to the 5' RACE reads, yields one record per CDR3 protein. This repertoire shows 400,000 to 550,000 distinct CDR3 sequences, roughly 26% found once; its top ten account for roughly 3%. Separately, the same data were catalogued under a study of T cells expressing NK-cell markers.

Sequencing was performed on CD4+ T cells sorted from blood. These receptors all stem from a woman aged 18 to 35 in good health.

The chain combines TRBV29-1 with TRBJ2-7; 7 nucleotides line up with TRBD2. There are 11 residues in the CDR3. CDR1 SQVTM and CDR2 ANQGSEA come from the germline V gene. V trimming: 4 bases; J trimming: 7 bases; junction bases outside the gene matches: 4. The CDR3 DNA reads TGCAGCGTTGGGGGGGGTGGGGAGCAGTACTTC. It encodes CSVGGGGEQYF.

This clonotype showed up just a few times. The rearrangement uses TRBV5-1 and TRBJ1-1; tentatively, D is TRBD1 (5 bases). The germline V gene has CDR1 SGHRS and CDR2 YFSETQ. V was trimmed by 0 bases and J by 4 bases, leaving 13 bases between them. This CDR3 is built from 15 residues. The CDR3 region has the DNA TGCGCCAGCAGCTTGGCCGGGGCGGGGGGCACTGAAGCTTTCTTT. It specifies CASSLAGAGGTEAFF.

The rearrangement uses TRBV29-1 and TRBJ2-1; 15 nucleotides align to TRBD2. The CDR3 sequence is 18 residues long. V was pared by 6 bases and J by 2 bases, with 11 bases of the junction left unmatched. From germline, CDR1 is SQVTM and CDR2 ANQGSEA. This chain's CDR3 is CSVRFGLAGGRPYNEQFF. CDR3 coding DNA: TGCAGCGTCCGCTTCGGACTAGCGGGAGGGAGGCCCTACAATGAGCAGTTCTTC.

V gene TRBV12-3 or TRBV12-4 combines with J gene TRBJ1-5, with a tentative D call TRBD1 (5 bases). The CDR3 covers 13 residues. The V gene lost 10 bases and the J gene lost 2 bases, with 12 bases spanning the gap. CDR3 DNA: TGTGCCATTCGCGTAGGGGGCAATCAGCCCCAGCATTTT. Translation gives CAIRVGGNQPQHF.

This clonotype has just a few counts. This sequence joins TRBV15 and TRBJ2-7, with 9 bases that match TRBD1. CDR1 is LNHNV, CDR2 YYDKDF, per germline (reference sequence). This CDR3 region has 14 residues. V was pared by 0 bases and J by 4 bases, with 1 base of the junction left unmatched. The CDR3 spells CATSREGQGYEQYF. DNA for the CDR3: TGTGCCACCAGCAGAGAGGGACAGGGATACGAGCAGTACTTC.

This chain joins TRBV5-8 and TRBJ1-1; no definite D call. Trimming cost V 5 bases and J 5 bases, with 13 bases left between them. The CDR3 loop spans 13 amino acids. The germline V gene has CDR1 SGHTS and CDR2 YDEGEE. CDR3 amino acids: CASRNTGGTEAFF. The CDR3 DNA sequence: TGTGCCAGCAGAAACACGGGAGGTACTGAAGCTTTCTTT.

This chain links TRBV20-1 with TRBJ2-1, with 12 bases identical to TRBD2. J lost 6 bases, V lost 1 base, and 7 bases had no gene match. Germline V lookup: CDR1 DFQATT, CDR2 SNEGSKA (reference sequence). This CDR3 is 16 amino acids long. CDR3 sequence: CSARGASGRAANEQFF. For the CDR3, the DNA is TGCAGTGCTAGAGGGGCTAGCGGGAGGGCCGCCAATGAGCAGTTCTTC.

This rearrangement joins TRBV20-1 to TRBJ2-7, with 8 nucleotides matching TRBD2. V was pared by 6 bases and J by 7 bases, with 23 bases of the junction left unmatched. The CDR3 extends over 17 amino acids. Germline V gives CDR1 DFQATT, CDR2 SNEGSKA (reference sequence). The CDR3 coding sequence is TGCAGTGCCATTAGTCAGACAAGCGGGAGCCCCATGGAAGAGCAGTACTTC. It is translated as CSAISQTSGSPMEEQYF.

This clonotype was seen a handful of times. The chain is built from TRBV19 and TRBJ2-7; 10 bases are shared with TRBD1. Trimming cost V 7 bases and J 4 bases; bases outside gene matches: 7. Germline V gene data show CDR1 as LNHDA and CDR2 as SQIVND (reference sequence). This CDR3 is built from 14 residues. The DNA for the CDR3 is TGTGCCAGTAATCCCGGGACAGGGGTGTACGAGCAGTACTTC. It yields the protein CASNPGTGVYEQYF.

A few counts support this clonotype. The rearrangement uses TRBV6-4 and TRBJ2-3; D uncertain. The CDR3 totals 14 residues. In germline, CDR1 is MRHNA, CDR2 SNTAGT. V dropped 6 bases and J dropped 1 base, with 11 bases sitting between them. The CDR3 sequence is CASRPVPGTDTQYF. The CDR3 DNA follows: TGTGCCAGCAGACCGGTGCCTGGCACAGATACGCAGTATTTT.

The rearrangement links TRBV3-1 to TRBJ2-3; no reliable D call. CDR3 length equals 13 residues. V was trimmed by 6 bases and J by 5 bases, leaving 12 bases between them. Germline loops: CDR1 LGHDT, CDR2 YNNKEL (reference sequence). CDR3 sequence reads: CASSTMDGDTQYF. CDR3 coding DNA: TGTGCCAGCAGTACTATGGACGGAGATACGCAGTATTTT.

The chain employs TRBV7-2 and TRBJ2-5; D possibly uses TRBD1 or TRBD2 (5 bases each). V was cut by 4 bases and J by 3 bases, with 9 bases left in between. CDR1 SGHTA and CDR2 FQGNSA come from the germline V gene. This CDR3 spans 13 amino acids. The CDR3 is CASSSGPKETQYF. In DNA, the CDR3 is TGTGCCAGCAGCTCGGGGCCAAAAGAGACCCAGTACTTC.

V is TRBV5-1 and J is TRBJ1-2; 7 bases are a match to TRBD1. J was trimmed by 4 bases and V by 4 bases; bases with no gene match: 16. Per germline, CDR1 SGHRS and CDR2 YFSETQ. The CDR3 loop spans 17 amino acids. The CDR3 DNA sequence: TGCGCCAGCAGCCCAGTACCCGGGACAGTAGATCTCTATGGCTACACCTTC. Translation gives CASSPVPGTVDLYGYTF.

CDR3: CASSRRGSSEQYF. Written as DNA, the CDR3 is TGTGCCAGCAGCCGGCGGGGGTCATCCGAGCAGTACTTC. The chain is built from TRBV12-3 or TRBV12-4 and TRBJ2-7; 7 nucleotides match TRBD2. Losses at the gene ends were 6 bases for V and 6 bases for J; bases not matched to a gene: 8. This CDR3 is built from 13 residues.

Comments on this clonotype: One junction end disagrees with the germline gene, perhaps due to a read error. The chain is built from TRBV12-3 or TRBV12-4 and TRBJ2-5; TRBD2 aligns across 7 bases. This CDR3 has 16 amino acids. CDR3 DNA sequence: TGTGCCAGCAGGGGATGGGGGGGGACTAAGGAAGAGGCCCAGTACTTC. Translating it yields CASRGWGGTKEEAQYF.

This clonotype was counted a few times. The rearrangement joins TRBV5-1 to TRBJ2-5, with D possibly matching TRBD2 (6 bases). The CDR3 is 13 amino acids. Deletions cut 7 bases from V and 1 base from J, with 11 bases between. CDR1 is SGHRS and CDR2 is YFSETQ in the germline V gene. CDR3 bases: TGCGCCAGCCATGCGGGGAGCCAAGAGACCCAGTACTTC. It specifies CASHAGSQETQYF.

This clonotype has more than one count but fewer than ten. V and J are TRBV12-3 or TRBV12-4 and TRBJ2-3, with D unresolved. V lost 6 bases and J lost 6, with 7 bases in between. The CDR3 covers 11 residues. As DNA, the CDR3 is TGTGCCAGCAGATTATACGATACGCAGTATTTT. It translates to CASRLYDTQYF.

The chain recombines TRBV29-1 with TRBJ2-3, with TRBD2 identical over 8 bases. The germline CDR1 and CDR2 sequences are SQVTM and ANQGSEA. With V trimmed by 4 bases and J by 6 bases, 9 bases remained unmatched. This CDR3 has 14 residues. The CDR3 DNA follows: TGCAGCGTTGTCGGAGCGGGAGTTGGGGATACGCAGTATTTT. Amino acid sequence: CSVVGAGVGDTQYF.

This clonotype was counted only a few times. This rearrangement joins TRBV7-9 to TRBJ2-5; D gene uncertain. The V end was cut by 5 bases, the J end by 3 bases, with 13 bases between. The CDR3 has 14 residues. The germline V gene encodes CDR1 SEHNR and CDR2 FQNEAQ (reference sequence). CDR3 nucleotide sequence: TGTGCCAGCAGCCCCCCCACCATCGAAGAGACCCAGTACTTC. Translating gives CASSPPTIEETQYF.

This clonotype was seen only a few times. This chain connects TRBV11-2 to TRBJ2-1; perhaps TRBD1 as D (6 bases). With 2 bases removed from V and 4 bases from J, the gap between germline ends came to 18 bases. The V gene's germline CDR1 is SGHAT and CDR2 FQNNGV. The CDR3 spans 17 residues. The CDR3 DNA follows: TGTGCCAGCAGCTTATCCCCCTTAGGGGGACCTTACAATGAGCAGTTCTTC. It translates to CASSLSPLGGPYNEQFF.

The rearrangement joins TRBV30 to TRBJ2-5, with TRBD2 matching 12 bases. The germline gives CDR1 GTSNPN, CDR2 SVGIG (reference sequence). This CDR3 has 14 amino acids. The V and J ends lost 5 bases and 5 bases, in that order; junction bases with no gene match: 6. The CDR3 sequence is CAWRLAGGGETQYF. In DNA, the CDR3 is TGTGCCTGGCGGCTAGCGGGAGGGGGTGAGACCCAGTACTTC.

The V and J genes are TRBV7-9 and TRBJ1-5, with TRBD1 matching 7 bases. The V gene's germline CDR1 is SEHNR and CDR2 FQNEAQ (reference sequence). Trimming at V came to 5 bases and at J to 3 bases, leaving 7 bases not matched to a gene. This CDR3 contains 15 residues. This chain's CDR3 is CASSRGGQINQPQHF. The DNA for the CDR3 is TGTGCCAGCAGCCGGGGGGGACAGATCAATCAGCCCCAGCATTTT. Supplemented by reference TRBV7-9 and TRBJ1-5, the full variable domain reads DTGVSQNPRHKITKRGQNVTFRCDPISEHNRLYWYRQTLGQGPEFLTYFQNEAQLEKSRLLSDRFSAERPKGSFSTLEIQRTEQGDSAMYLCASSRGGQINQPQHFGDGTRLSIL.

This clonotype was seen more than once but under ten times. A read error may account for a junction end that differs from germline. J is TRBJ1-1 and V is TRBV5-1; D gene unclear. In germline, CDR1 is SGHRS, CDR2 YFSETQ. The CDR3 has 14 residues. The CDR3 sequence is CASRLDPANTEAFF. The CDR3 nucleotides are TGCGCCAGCAGGTTGGACCCTGCGAACACTGAAGCTTTCTTT.

This clonotype appeared a few times. The chain joins TRBV6-1 to TRBJ1-5; D uncertain. The CDR3 covers 11 residues. V dropped 0 bases and J dropped 9 bases, with 3 bases sitting between them. Germline V lookup: CDR1 MNHNS, CDR2 SASEGT. CDR3 region: CASSEAPPQHF. For the CDR3, the DNA is TGTGCCAGCAGTGAAGCACCGCCCCAGCATTTT.

This clonotype was seen a handful of times. The chain links TRBV24-1 to TRBJ2-3; TRBD2 matches 8 bases. Germline trimming cut 3 bases from V and 7 bases from J; bases unmatched to any gene: 2. This CDR3 region has 13 residues. From germline, CDR1 is KGHDR and CDR2 SFDVKD. This chain's CDR3 is CATSDGLAHTQYF. CDR3 bases: TGTGCCACCAGTGATGGACTAGCCCATACGCAGTATTTT.

This chain joins TRBV13 and TRBJ2-1; 7 bases align to TRBD1. Germline V lookup: CDR1 PRHDT, CDR2 FYEKMQ (reference sequence). The V segment lost 5 bases and the J segment 6 bases; nucleotides outside the gene matches: 7. This CDR3 spans 14 amino acids. The CDR3 region has the DNA TGTGCCAGCAGCGCTCGACAGGGCGCCAATGAGCAGTTCTTC. Protein sequence: CASSARQGANEQFF. Full variable domain (missing parts from reference TRBV13 and TRBJ2-1): AAGVIQSPRHLIKEKRETATLKCYPIPRHDTVYWYQQGPGQDPQFLISFYEKMQSDKGSIPDRFSAQQFSDYHSELNMSSLELGDSALYFCASSARQGANEQFFGPGTRLTVL.

This clonotype was detected only a few times. The CDR3: CASSPHSGDTQYF. CDR3 in DNA: TGTGCCAGCAGCCCCCATAGTGGAGATACGCAGTATTTT. V and J are TRBV12-3 or TRBV12-4 and TRBJ2-3, with unresolved D. With 6 bases removed from V and 5 bases from J, the gap between germline ends came to 12 bases. The CDR3 consists of 13 residues.

The rearrangement joins TRBV18 to TRBJ2-2, with a tentative D call TRBD2 (5 bases). Germline V gene sequence: CDR1 KGHSH, CDR2 LQKENI. The length of the CDR3 is 16 residues. The V gene lost 1 base and the J gene lost 1 base, with 10 bases spanning the gap. CDR3 sequence reads: CASSPQSAGNTGELFF. In DNA form, the CDR3 reads TGTGCCAGCTCACCACAGTCCGCGGGGAACACCGGGGAGCTGTTTTTT.

This chain joins TRBV7-2 and TRBJ2-3; tentative D call: TRBD1 (6 bases). This CDR3 has 15 residues. Germline-derived CDR1 and CDR2 are SGHTA and FQGNSA. V lost 5 bases and J lost 3, with 15 bases in between. The CDR3 DNA reads TGTGCCAGCAGCCTCGACAGGAAGCGGACAGATACGCAGTATTTT. Translation: CASSLDRKRTDTQYF.

This clonotype was seen many times. The gene calls are TRBV12-3 or TRBV12-4 and TRBJ2-5, with 7 bases fitting TRBD2. The CDR3 is 15 residues long. V trimming: 3 bases; J trimming: 1 base; junction bases outside the gene matches: 5. The CDR3 protein is CASSFFGTTQETQYF. The CDR3 DNA follows: TGTGCCAGCAGTTTCTTCGGGACTACCCAAGAGACCCAGTACTTC.